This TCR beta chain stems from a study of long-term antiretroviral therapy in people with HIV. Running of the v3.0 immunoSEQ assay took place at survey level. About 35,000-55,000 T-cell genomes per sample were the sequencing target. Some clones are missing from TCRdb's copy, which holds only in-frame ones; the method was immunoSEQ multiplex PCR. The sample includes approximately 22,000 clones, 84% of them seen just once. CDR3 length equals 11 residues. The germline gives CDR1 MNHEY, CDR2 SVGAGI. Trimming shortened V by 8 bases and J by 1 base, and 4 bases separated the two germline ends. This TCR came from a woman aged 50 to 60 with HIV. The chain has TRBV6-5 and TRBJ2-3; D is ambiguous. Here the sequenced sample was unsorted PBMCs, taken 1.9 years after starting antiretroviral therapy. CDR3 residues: CASGRTDTQYF. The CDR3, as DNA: TGTGCCAGCGGTCGCACAGATACGCAGTATTTT.